This note documents a single T cell receptor (beta chain) sequence. The antigen remains undetermined. These data come from a study of T cells in localized non-small cell lung cancer. Assay used: immunoSEQ multiplex PCR; TCRdb lists only in-frame clones, some missing. The table records around 830 clones, 29% of them present only once. General study findings and limits: Peak T cell clonality was found in uninvolved adjacent lung, exceeding tumor.

This CDR3 has 13 amino acids. Deletions cut 7 bases from V and 4 bases from J, with 11 bases between. Per the germline V gene, CDR1 is GTSNPN and CDR2 is SVGIG (reference sequence). This chain uses TRBV30 with TRBJ2-6; D gene unclear. Material: normal lung tissue next to the tumor, obtained before any cancer treatment. This sequence was found in a woman aged 40 to 75 with stage I squamous cell lung carcinoma. DNA of the CDR3: TGTGCCTTGGACGCCGAGGGGGCCAACGTCCTGACTTTC. This translates into CALDAEGANVLTF.